This T cell receptor beta chain originates from a study of molecular identifiers for immune sequencing clone quantification. Many counts were recorded for this clonotype. With 8 bases removed from V and 0 bases from J, the gap between germline ends came to 13 bases. The CDR3 is 14 residues long. Germline CDR1 and CDR2: MNHEY and SVGAGI. One entry per CDR3 protein results from TCRdb running MiXCR on the PCR reads. The table records more than 250,000 distinct CDR3 sequences, about 20% of them present only once. The sequenced material came from naive CD8+ T cells from blood, with Jurkat cell RNA spiked in. As for subset: FACS-sorted CD8+CD4-CCR7+CD45RA+ naive T cells. The receptor was isolated from a human donor in good health. Some libraries in this study had Jurkat cell RNA spiked in. The chain has TRBV6-5 and TRBJ1-1; tentative D call: TRBD1 (6 bases). CDR3 amino acids: CASLGGGLNTEAFF. CDR3 bases: TGTGCCAGCCTCGGGGGGGGGCTGAACACTGAAGCTTTCTTT.